This T cell receptor (beta chain) was captured by sequencing in a study of Ad26.COV2.S vaccination and SARS-CoV-2 variants. Indicated treatment: some 20 received Ad26.COV2.S at low or high dose, single or two shots; about 5 received placebo; per-sample allocation not given. Repertoires come from day 63 after the first vaccine or placebo injection. Only in-frame clones appear in the TCRdb table, and some are missing; sequencing was by immunoSEQ multiplex PCR. Among hundreds of thousands of clones, around nine tenths were seen once, and the ten largest hold 10% to 15%. This CDR3 contains 16 residues. Trimming at V came to 4 bases and at J to 5 bases, leaving 7 bases not matched to a gene. Germline CDR1 is SGHAT and CDR2 is FQNNGV.

Here the sequenced sample was peripheral blood, taken in a trial of Ad26.COV2.S vaccine versus placebo. The TCR originated in a person aged 18-60 years who received the Ad26.COV2.S COVID-19 vaccine or a placebo. V is TRBV11-2 and J is TRBJ2-3; 12 bases fit TRBD2. The CDR3 DNA follows: TGTGCCAGCAGCTCAAGACTAGCGGGAGAGGGAGATACGCAGTATTTT. As protein: CASSSRLAGEGDTQYF.